This T cell receptor (beta chain) appears in the sequencing data of a study of blood T cell repertoires in COVID-19. CDR1 and CDR2 from the germline V gene are SGHTS and YDEGEE. CDR3 size: 16 residues. Unmatched junction bases numbered 11, after V lost 4 bases and J lost 2 bases. The method was immunoSEQ multiplex PCR; TCRdb's version includes in-frame clones alone and lacks a portion of them. The profile shows some 240,000 clones, about three quarters of them singletons. The receptor comes from a woman in her sixties or seventies with acute or convalescent COVID-19. The rearrangement joins TRBV5-8 to TRBJ2-7; the match to TRBD1 covers 8 bases. Sample: peripheral blood. CDR3 nucleotide sequence: TGTGCCAGCAGCGTACTTCGACAGGGGATGACCTACGAGCAGTACTTC. Its protein is CASSVLRQGMTYEQYF. The whole variable domain, filled in from reference TRBV5-8 and TRBJ2-7, reads EAGVTQSPTHLIKTRGQQATLRCSPISGHTSVYWYQQALGLGLQFLLWYDEGEERNRGNFPPRFSGRQFPNYSSELNVNALELEDSALYLCASSVLRQGMTYEQYFGPGTRLTVT.